These 30 T cell receptor beta chains were sequenced from one sample in a study of OX40 agonist ivuxolimab in advanced cancers. Library generation was performed with the immunoSEQ multiplex PCR assay. Here the immuneACCESS table is served through TCRdb, limited to in-frame sequences with V and J called. Missing clones are a known gap in these copies; in checked studies unresolved V genes cover under half, and the rest lacks a known reason. This sample holds 80,000 or so clones; 85% to 90% were observed only once. The ten largest account for roughly 2.3% of the sample. This sample comprised CD4+ or CD8+ T cells sorted from blood, obtained in a trial of the OX40 agonist ivuxolimab. All receptors derive from an adult with an advanced solid tumor such as melanoma, head and neck, liver or kidney cancer.

This clone appeared a single time. The chain combines TRBV5-1 with TRBJ2-1; possibly TRBD2 for D (6 bases). Trimming took off 4 bases at V and 4 bases at J, with 12 bases between the two ends. The CDR3 contains 14 residues. Per the germline V gene, CDR1 is SGHRS and CDR2 is YFSETQ. This CDR3 reads CASSVSGRYNEQFF. CDR3 sequence (DNA): TGCGCCAGCAGCGTGAGTGGGAGGTACAATGAGCAGTTCTTC. Together with reference TRBV5-1 and TRBJ2-1, the CDR3 gives the full variable domain: KAGVTQTPRYLIKTRGQQVTLSCSPISGHRSVSWYQQTPGQGLQFLFEYFSETQRNKGNFPGRFSGRQFSNSRSEMNVSTLELGDSALYLCASSVSGRYNEQFFGPGTRLTVL.

V usage is TRBV5-1 and J usage is TRBJ1-2; D is perhaps TRBD1 (5 bases). The V gene's germline CDR1 is SGHRS and CDR2 YFSETQ. This CDR3 has 17 residues. V gave up 4 bases and J gave up 0 bases, with 19 bases separating them. CDR3 in DNA: TGCGCCAGCAGCGGAAGCCCTTTAGCGACAGCTAACTATGGCTACACCTTC. Protein: CASSGSPLATANYGYTF. The complete variable domain, with remaining parts taken from reference TRBV5-1 and TRBJ1-2, reads KAGVTQTPRYLIKTRGQQVTLSCSPISGHRSVSWYQQTPGQGLQFLFEYFSETQRNKGNFPGRFSGRQFSNSRSEMNVSTLELGDSALYLCASSGSPLATANYGYTFGSGTRLTVV.

The chain uses TRBV12-5 and TRBJ1-3; D unclear. V was cut by 1 base and J by 4 bases, with 5 bases left in between. The germline CDR1 and CDR2 sequences are LGHNT and FRNRAP. The CDR3 is 13 residues long. The CDR3 is CASGLGGGNTIYF. CDR3 DNA: TGTGCTAGTGGTTTGGGTGGCGGAAACACCATATATTTT.

This sequence joins TRBV19 and TRBJ2-1, with 8 bases lining up with TRBD2. V shed 4 bases and J 7 bases; nucleotides not matched to a gene: 9. Germline V lookup: CDR1 LNHDA, CDR2 SQIVND (reference sequence). The CDR3 is 15 residues long. CDR3 DNA: TGTGCCAGTAGTACTCTAGCGGGTCCCTTAAATGAGCAGTTCTTC. Translated, it gives CASSTLAGPLNEQFF. Looking up the rest from reference TRBV19 and TRBJ2-1 gives the full variable domain: DGGITQSPKYLFRKEGQNVTLSCEQNLNHDAMYWYRQDPGQGLRLIYYSQIVNDFQKGDIAEGYSVSREKKESFPLTVTSAQKNPTAFYLCASSTLAGPLNEQFFGPGTRLTVL.

Only one count was recorded for this clone. The chain joins TRBV5-4 to TRBJ1-2, with 8 nucleotides matching TRBD1. The CDR3 length is 15 residues. In germline, CDR1 is SGHNT, CDR2 YYREEE (reference sequence). With 4 bases clipped from V and 2 bases from J, the junction kept 7 bases outside the gene matches. CDR3 sequence reads: CASSPIRQGNYGYTF. The CDR3 coding sequence is TGTGCCAGCAGCCCGATACGACAGGGGAACTATGGCTACACCTTC. Using reference TRBV5-4 and TRBJ1-2 for the parts outside the CDR3, the full variable domain is ETGVTQSPTHLIKTRGQQVTLRCSSQSGHNTVSWYQQALGQGPQFIFQYYREEENGRGNFPPRFSGLQFPNYSSELNVNALELDDSALYLCASSPIRQGNYGYTFGSGTRLTVV.

V and J are TRBV29-1 and TRBJ1-5; 9 bases line up with TRBD1. Losses at the gene ends were 4 bases for V and 4 bases for J; bases not matched to a gene: 8. From germline, CDR1 is SQVTM and CDR2 ANQGSEA. The CDR3 covers 15 residues. The CDR3 region has the DNA TGCAGCGTTGGTGGGGGACAGGGAGATAATCAGCCCCAGCATTTT. Its protein is CSVGGGQGDNQPQHF.

The chain is built from TRBV7-9 and TRBJ2-7; possibly TRBD1 for D (5 bases). The CDR3 loop spans 13 amino acids. The germline V and J ends were trimmed by 5 bases and 4 bases, with 12 bases remaining between them. CDR1 is SEHNR, CDR2 FQNEAQ, per germline (reference sequence). This CDR3 reads CASSPGQEYEQYF. CDR3 bases: TGTGCCAGCAGCCCAGGACAAGAATACGAGCAGTACTTC. Full variable domain (rest looked up from reference TRBV7-9 and TRBJ2-7): DTGVSQNPRHKITKRGQNVTFRCDPISEHNRLYWYRQTLGQGPEFLTYFQNEAQLEKSRLLSDRFSAERPKGSFSTLEIQRTEQGDSAMYLCASSPGQEYEQYFGPGTRLTVT.

CDR3 in DNA: TGTGCCAGCAAAGGCGCGGTCCCGGCCCAAGATACGCAGTATTTT. Encoded protein: CASKGAVPAQDTQYF. V usage is TRBV25-1 and J usage is TRBJ2-3; D gene unclear. In germline, CDR1 is MGHDK, CDR2 SYGVNS. This CDR3 has 15 residues. The V end lost 7 bases, the J end lost 5 bases, and 19 bases lay between the germline ends.

V gene TRBV7-6 combines with J gene TRBJ2-1, with a weak D call TRBD1 (6 bases). Germline V gives CDR1 SGHVS, CDR2 FNYEAQ. Trimming stripped 1 base from V and 3 bases from J, with 13 bases between. CDR3 size: 16 residues. The CDR3: CASSLVPQGIYNEQFF. CDR3 nucleotide sequence: TGTGCCAGCAGCTTAGTTCCCCAGGGGATCTACAATGAGCAGTTCTTC.

This clone was seen only once. This chain uses TRBV19 with TRBJ2-7; the D gene is possibly TRBD1 (5 bases). Between the trimmed V and J ends, which lost 6 bases and 0 bases, there was a span of 9 bases. This CDR3 comprises 13 residues. Per germline, CDR1 LNHDA and CDR2 SQIVND (reference sequence). The CDR3 is CASSRAGSYEQYF. The DNA of the CDR3 is TGTGCCAGTAGCAGGGCCGGCTCCTACGAGCAGTACTTC.

This clone was seen a single time. The chain joins TRBV5-1 to TRBJ2-7; TRBD1 matches at 9 bases. With 4 bases clipped from V and 5 bases from J, the junction kept 7 bases outside the gene matches. This CDR3 has 14 residues. The germline V gene has CDR1 SGHRS and CDR2 YFSETQ. This chain's CDR3 is CASSGGQGRNEQYF. In nucleotides, the CDR3 is TGCGCCAGCAGCGGGGGACAGGGAAGAAACGAGCAGTACTTC.

V gene TRBV15 combines with J gene TRBJ2-1, with D perhaps TRBD1 (5 bases). The germline V gene has CDR1 LNHNV and CDR2 YYDKDF (reference sequence). The length of the CDR3 is 14 residues. V was cut by 1 base and J by 2 bases, with 6 bases left in between. The CDR3 DNA follows: TGTGCCACCAGCAGAGGACAGACCTACAATGAGCAGTTCTTC. Translation gives CATSRGQTYNEQFF. Complete variable domain (other parts from reference TRBV15 and TRBJ2-1): DAMVIQNPRYQVTQFGKPVTLSCSQTLNHNVMYWYQQKSSQAPKLLFHYYDKDFNNEADTPDNFQSRRPNTSFCFLDIRSPGLGDTAMYLCATSRGQTYNEQFFGPGTRLTVL.

In its sample, this clone was seen once. The chain employs TRBV10-1 and TRBJ2-7; 9 bases agree with TRBD1. The J segment lost 2 bases and the V segment lost 4 bases, leaving 3 bases of the junction unmatched. CDR1 is WNHNN, CDR2 SYGVQD, per germline (reference sequence). The CDR3 has 14 residues. The CDR3 bases are TGCGCCAGCAGTGCGGGGACAGGGCCCTACGAGCAGTACTTC. Translated: CASSAGTGPYEQYF.

J is TRBJ2-7 and V is TRBV30, with a possible D match to TRBD1 (6 bases). Germline V gene data show CDR1 as GTSNPN and CDR2 as SVGIG (reference sequence). V gave up 0 bases and J gave up 5 bases, with 11 bases separating them. This CDR3 is 13 amino acids long. Written as DNA, the CDR3 is TGTGCCTGGAGTGTACAGGGATCCCACGAGCAGTACTTC. This translates into CAWSVQGSHEQYF.

The chain uses TRBV6-6 and TRBJ1-5, with unresolved D. Trimming left V 6 bases short and J 1 base short, with 4 bases between. Germline V CDR1 and CDR2: MNHNY, SVGAGI (reference sequence). The CDR3 has 12 residues. CDR3 bases: TGTGCCAGCAGGGACAGCAATCAGCCCCAGCATTTT. It codes for CASRDSNQPQHF.

The V call is TRBV28, the J call TRBJ1-1; the D is unclear. This CDR3 spans 10 amino acids. Per germline, CDR1 MDHEN and CDR2 SYDVKM. Trimming took off 6 bases at V and 10 bases at J, with 9 bases between the two ends. The DNA for the CDR3 is TGTGCCAGCAGCCAGGAAATAGCTTTCTTT. It encodes CASSQEIAFF.

A single count supports this clone. The gene calls are TRBV6-1 and TRBJ1-4; D is unclear. The V end was cut by 9 bases, the J end by 1 base, with 12 bases between. The V gene's germline CDR1 is MNHNS and CDR2 SASEGT. The CDR3 runs 14 residues. This chain's CDR3 is CASRQWRTNEKLFF. CDR3 nucleotides: TGTGCCAGTCGCCAGTGGAGAACTAATGAAAAACTGTTTTTT.

This chain links TRBV4-2 with TRBJ1-6; D remains unclear. CDR1 is LGHNA, CDR2 YNFKEQ, per germline. The CDR3 extends over 13 amino acids. V was clipped by 3 bases and J by 5 bases, with 5 bases between them. The CDR3 loop reads CASSHQDNSPLHF. CDR3 coding DNA: TGTGCCAGCAGCCATCAAGATAATTCACCCCTCCACTTT.

The chain recombines TRBV18 with TRBJ1-4; D remains unclear. V lost 2 bases and J 2 bases, leaving 0 bases between the germline ends. The CDR3 runs 12 residues. CDR1 and CDR2 (germline): KGHSH, LQKENI. CDR3 loop: CASSPTNEKLFF. DNA for the CDR3: TGTGCCAGCTCACCAACTAATGAAAAACTGTTTTTT.

The chain links TRBV29-1 to TRBJ2-7; TRBD1 matches 7 bases. Trimming cost V 0 bases and J 8 bases; bases outside gene matches: 7. The CDR3 spans 13 residues. Germline V gene sequence: CDR1 SQVTM, CDR2 ANQGSEA. CDR3 protein: CSVEEGTAIKQYF. The CDR3, as DNA: TGCAGCGTTGAAGAAGGGACAGCAATAAAGCAGTACTTC.

The chain carries TRBV5-1 and TRBJ2-7; D may match TRBD1 or TRBD2 (5 bases each). This CDR3 comprises 15 residues. Deletions cut 1 base from V and 3 bases from J, with 14 bases between. Germline CDR1 and CDR2: SGHRS and YFSETQ. CDR3 in DNA: TGCGCCAGCAGCTTGTTGAGGGGACCGTTCTACGAGCAGTACTTC. Residues: CASSLLRGPFYEQYF.

The chain employs TRBV30 and TRBJ2-3; D is undetermined. In germline, CDR1 is GTSNPN, CDR2 SVGIG (reference sequence). V was clipped by 3 bases and J by 2 bases, with 12 bases between them. This CDR3 is built from 14 residues. CDR3 in DNA: TGTGCCTGGAGCCTCACAGTTTCCACAGATACGCAGTATTTT. This codes for CAWSLTVSTDTQYF.

V is TRBV10-2 and J is TRBJ2-3, with 11 bases lining up with TRBD2. Germline CDR1 and CDR2: WSHSY and SAAADI. The V segment lost 6 bases and the J segment 4 bases; nucleotides outside the gene matches: 6. The CDR3 runs 15 residues. The CDR3 nucleotides read TGCGCCAGCAGATCTAGCGGGGGGATCGCAGATACGCAGTATTTT. Translating gives CASRSSGGIADTQYF.

V is TRBV28 and J is TRBJ1-5, with 9 bases aligning to TRBD1. With V trimmed by 5 bases and J by 6 bases, 5 bases remained unmatched. This CDR3 contains 14 residues. The V gene's germline CDR1 is MDHEN and CDR2 SYDVKM. The CDR3, as DNA: TGTGCCAGCAGTCCGGGACAGGGCAGTCAGCCCCAGCATTTT. This codes for CASSPGQGSQPQHF.

The V gene is TRBV11-2, the J gene TRBJ1-2; no firm D call. This CDR3 region has 14 residues. V lost 2 bases to trimming and J lost 0 bases, with 7 bases between them. Germline CDR1 SGHAT, CDR2 FQNNGV. CDR3 region: CASSLNTANYGYTF. The CDR3 DNA is TGTGCCAGCAGCTTAAACACAGCTAACTATGGCTACACCTTC.

CDR3 residues: CASSPTRNSGNTIYF. The CDR3 DNA reads as TGTGCCAGCAGTCCCACACGGAACTCTGGAAACACCATATATTTT. The chain combines TRBV6-6 with TRBJ1-3; D unclear. The CDR3 has 15 amino acids. Germline CDR1 and CDR2: MNHNY and SVGAGI (reference sequence). The ends were cut back, 5 bases at V and 0 bases at J, with 11 bases in the middle.

This clone was picked up many times. V and J are TRBV11-2 and TRBJ1-5; a weak D match, TRBD1 (5 bases). Per the germline V gene, CDR1 is SGHAT and CDR2 is FQNNGV. The V gene lost 2 bases and the J gene lost 5 bases, with 10 bases spanning the gap. The CDR3 sequence is 14 residues long. The CDR3 bases are TGTGCCAGCAGCTTACAGGTAGGGGATCAGCCCCAGCATTTT. Its translation is CASSLQVGDQPQHF.

The chain joins TRBV21-1 to TRBJ1-1; TRBD1, the table's D call, lacks a check against the DNA. TRBV21-1 is deemed a pseudogene. The CDR3 totals 15 residues. The CDR3 protein is CASSKDYRQLGVAFF. Here the CDR3 DNA reads TGTGCCAGCAGCAAAGATTACCGACAGCTTGGTGTCGCTTTCTTT.

The chain recombines TRBV14 with TRBJ2-3; possible D gene TRBD1, 7 bases. Germline CDR1 reads SGHDN; CDR2 reads FVKESK. Deletions cut 1 base from V and 8 bases from J, with 10 bases between. The CDR3 totals 13 residues. The CDR3 protein is CASSQGQGGTQYF. The CDR3 nucleotides are TGTGCCAGCAGCCAAGGACAGGGAGGTACGCAGTATTTT.

Only one count was recorded for this clone. The gene calls are TRBV9 and TRBJ2-2, with D possibly TRBD1 on 6 matching bases. The germline gives CDR1 SGDLS, CDR2 YYNGEE. The CDR3 totals 15 residues. The V and J ends lost 0 bases and 6 bases respectively, with 12 bases between them. CDR3 in amino acids: CASSVGQVMAGELFF. In DNA form, the CDR3 reads TGTGCCAGCAGCGTAGGACAGGTTATGGCCGGGGAGCTGTTTTTT.